This T cell receptor (beta chain) was recorded in a study of T cells in Graves' hyperthyroidism and ophthalmopathy. Whole-study results and caveats: In the analysis, a 13 V-J model separated ophthalmopathy from stable hyperthyroidism.

The CDR3 sequence is 14 residues long. The germline V gene has CDR1 SGHTA and CDR2 FQGNSA. Trimming took off 3 bases at V and 0 bases at J, with 8 bases between the two ends. Amplification targeted TCR beta CDR3 regions from RNA transcripts. First-round RT-PCR with HTBI primers amplified the TCR CDR3 region. Using its own MiXCR run on the multiplex PCR reads, TCRdb lists one record per CDR3 protein. The repertoire holds about 680,000 distinct CDR3 sequences, around 40% seen once, with roughly 30% in the top ten. Turning to this clonotype: No antigen is known for it.

The genes are TRBV7-2 and TRBJ2-5; D might be TRBD1 or TRBD2, each matching 5 bases. This TCR derives from a woman in her forties with Graves' hyperthyroidism. Sequenced sample: blood. The CDR3, as DNA: TGTGCCAGCAGCTTTTTGGGGGACCAAGAGACCCAGTACTTC. It encodes CASSFLGDQETQYF.